The 2 T cell receptor beta chains below were found in one sample sequenced in a study of response to subunit inactivated influenza vaccine. TCRdb passed the RT-PCR reads through MiXCR, listing each CDR3 protein once. This table has 750,000 to 850,000 distinct CDR3 sequences, about 18% appearing once. The starting material was PBMCs from blood, obtained roughly 5 days after vaccination. Receptors were obtained from a man between 50 and 59 years old who received an inactivated influenza vaccine.

The genes are TRBV6-2 or TRBV6-3 and TRBJ2-3, with D perhaps TRBD2 (6 bases). The V end was cut by 2 bases, the J end by 4 bases, with 10 bases between. The V gene's germline CDR1 is MNHEY and CDR2 SVGEGT. The CDR3 length is 14 residues. Here the CDR3 reads CASSYRRGSDTQYF. The CDR3 coding sequence is TGTGCCAGCAGTTACAGGCGGGGTTCAGATACGCAGTATTTT.

This clonotype has more than one count but fewer than ten. The chain has TRBV4-3 and TRBJ2-2; D might be TRBD2 (7 bases). The CDR3 covers 17 residues. Germline CDR1 and CDR2: LGHNA and YSLEER. Deletions cut 4 bases from V and 4 bases from J, with 19 bases between. The CDR3 coding sequence is TGCGCCAGCAGCCTAACCCTGGGGGGGGCCGTCACCGGGGAGCTGTTTTTT. The encoded protein is CASSLTLGGAVTGELFF.